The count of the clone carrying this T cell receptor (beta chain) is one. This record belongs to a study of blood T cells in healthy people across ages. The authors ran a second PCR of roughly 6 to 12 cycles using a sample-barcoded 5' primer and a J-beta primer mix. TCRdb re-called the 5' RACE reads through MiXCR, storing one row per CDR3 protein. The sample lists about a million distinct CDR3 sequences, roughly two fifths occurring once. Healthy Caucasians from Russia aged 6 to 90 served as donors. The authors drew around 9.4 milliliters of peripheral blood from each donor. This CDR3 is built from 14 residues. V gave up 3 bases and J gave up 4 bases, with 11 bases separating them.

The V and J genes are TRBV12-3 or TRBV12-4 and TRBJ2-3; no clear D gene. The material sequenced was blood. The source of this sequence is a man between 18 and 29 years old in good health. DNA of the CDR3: TGTGCCAGCAGTTTTGGCCAGATCGCAGATACGCAGTATTTT. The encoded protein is CASSFGQIADTQYF.